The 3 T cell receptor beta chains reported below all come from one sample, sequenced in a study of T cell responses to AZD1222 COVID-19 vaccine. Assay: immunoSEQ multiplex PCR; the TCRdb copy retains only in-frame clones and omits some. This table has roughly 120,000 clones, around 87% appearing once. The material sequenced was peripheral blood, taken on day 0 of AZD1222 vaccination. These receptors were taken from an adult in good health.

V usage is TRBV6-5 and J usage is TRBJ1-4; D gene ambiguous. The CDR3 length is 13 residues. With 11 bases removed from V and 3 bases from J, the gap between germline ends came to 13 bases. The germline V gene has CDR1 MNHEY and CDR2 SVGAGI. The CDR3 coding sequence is TGTGCCGGAAGTTTCGGGGCTAATGAAAAACTGTTTTTT. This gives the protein CAGSFGANEKLFF.

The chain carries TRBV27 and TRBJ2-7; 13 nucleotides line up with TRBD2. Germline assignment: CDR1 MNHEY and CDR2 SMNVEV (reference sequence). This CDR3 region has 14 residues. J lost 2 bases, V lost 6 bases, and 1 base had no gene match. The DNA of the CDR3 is TGTGCCAGCAGCGGGACTAGCGGGGCCTACGAGCAGTACTTC. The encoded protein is CASSGTSGAYEQYF.

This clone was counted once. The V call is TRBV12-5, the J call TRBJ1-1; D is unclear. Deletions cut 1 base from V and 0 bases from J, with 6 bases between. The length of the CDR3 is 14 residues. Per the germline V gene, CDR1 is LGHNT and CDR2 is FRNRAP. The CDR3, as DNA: TGTGCTAGTGGTTTGGGGCCGGTGAACACTGAAGCTTTCTTT. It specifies CASGLGPVNTEAFF.